These 19 T cell receptor beta chains share one sample of origin, sequenced in a study of technical replicates of blood from a handful of donors (TCRdb year 2017). The library relied on the immunoSEQ multiplex PCR assay. TCRdb limited this immuneACCESS table to in-frame rearrangements with V and J called. A share of clones is missing; checked studies link under half to unresolved V genes, and the rest is unexplained. A total of roughly 80,000 clones appear in this sample, roughly 91% of them only once. Of the sample, about 0.25% is held by the ten largest clones. Sequenced material: T cells isolated from PBMCs. The receptors were sampled from a human donor in good health.

J is TRBJ1-3 and V is TRBV6-1, with unresolved D. Looked up from germline, CDR1 is MNHNS and CDR2 is SASEGT. V gave up 0 bases and J gave up 0 bases, with 9 bases separating them. The CDR3 sequence is 16 residues long. The CDR3 region has the DNA TGTGCCAGCAGTGAAGCTGGTACCAGCTCTGGAAACACCATATATTTT. It codes for CASSEAGTSSGNTIYF.

The chain carries TRBV7-9 and TRBJ1-4; 7 positions match TRBD1. Germline assignment: CDR1 SEHNR and CDR2 FQNEAQ (reference sequence). After removal of 7 bases from V and 4 bases from J, the junction contained 9 bases not matched to a gene. CDR3 size: 15 residues. This chain's CDR3 is CASTHRDRNNEKLFF. As DNA, the CDR3 is TGTGCCAGCACCCATCGGGACAGAAATAATGAAAAACTGTTTTTT.

This clone has a single count. The chain carries TRBV7-9 and TRBJ2-3; 11 bases map to TRBD2. Germline V gene lookup returns CDR1 SEHNR and CDR2 FQNEAQ (reference sequence). CDR3 length: 16 residues. J was trimmed by 2 bases and V by 4 bases; bases with no gene match: 5. In nucleotides, the CDR3 is TGTGCCAGCAGCTCCCCTAGCGGGGGGACCACAGATACGCAGTATTTT. It encodes CASSSPSGGTTDTQYF.

The chain joins TRBV18 to TRBJ1-6, with no clear D. Trimming cost V 4 bases and J 10 bases, with 11 bases left between them. Germline V CDR1 and CDR2: KGHSH, LQKENI. The CDR3 covers 13 residues. CDR3 protein: CASSLSTKSPLHF. The CDR3 DNA reads as TGTGCCAGCTCACTGTCCACTAAGTCACCCCTCCACTTT.

This clone appeared a single time. The chain carries TRBV28 and TRBJ2-7; TRBD2 aligns across 10 bases. Germline V gives CDR1 MDHEN, CDR2 SYDVKM. The CDR3 contains 15 residues. The V gene end was trimmed by 3 bases and the J gene end by 4 bases; junction bases not matched to a gene: 6. The CDR3 is CASSFQAGGKYEQYF. Written as DNA, the CDR3 is TGTGCCAGCAGTTTTCAAGCGGGAGGGAAATACGAGCAGTACTTC.

The chain recombines TRBV19 with TRBJ1-2, with D perhaps TRBD1 (6 bases). Looked up from germline, CDR1 is LNHDA and CDR2 is SQIVND (reference sequence). V lost 7 bases and J lost 3, with 18 bases in between. The CDR3 covers 15 residues. CDR3 DNA sequence: TGTGCCAGTACCGCCCGGGGGGCGGTGGACTATGGCTACACCTTC. Its translation is CASTARGAVDYGYTF.

This clone was observed a few times. The genes are TRBV5-1 and TRBJ1-1; D is perhaps TRBD1 (6 bases). Trimming removed 0 bases at V and 8 bases at J, with 17 bases between. From germline, CDR1 is SGHRS and CDR2 YFSETQ. The CDR3 has 15 residues. The CDR3 spells CASSLDPGQMGEAFF. DNA for the CDR3: TGCGCCAGCAGCTTGGATCCCGGACAGATGGGGGAAGCTTTCTTT.

CDR3 sequence: CASSFGTSGTYNEQFF. In DNA, the CDR3 is TGTGCCAGCAGCTTCGGGACTAGCGGGACCTACAATGAGCAGTTCTTC. The chain recombines TRBV11-2 with TRBJ2-1; TRBD2 matches 13 bases. Germline assignment: CDR1 SGHAT and CDR2 FQNNGV. V gave up 3 bases and J gave up 2 bases; unmatched junction bases: 1. This CDR3 region has 16 residues.

The V and J genes are TRBV29-1 and TRBJ2-7; tentative D call: TRBD2 (5 bases). Trimming shortened V by 5 bases and J by 2 bases, and 13 bases separated the two germline ends. In germline, CDR1 is SQVTM, CDR2 ANQGSEA. The CDR3 contains 13 residues. This chain's CDR3 is CSVNEGPTYEQYF. CDR3 sequence (DNA): TGCAGCGTTAACGAGGGTCCCACCTACGAGCAGTACTTC.

The chain carries TRBV19 and TRBJ2-5; 7 nucleotides agree with TRBD2. The DNA end is more similar to TRBJ2-7, so the J call may be wrong. The CDR3 runs to 15 residues. Looked up from germline, CDR1 is LNHDA and CDR2 is SQIVND (reference sequence). The CDR3 sequence is CASSTAAGRTYEQYF. The DNA for the CDR3 is TGTGCCAGTAGTACCGCAGCGGGACGAACCTACGAGCAGTACTTC.

The chain has TRBV30 and TRBJ1-2; D gene uncertain. Germline CDR1 is GTSNPN and CDR2 is SVGIG (reference sequence). The CDR3 contains 14 residues. Trimming cost V 5 bases and J 6 bases, with 19 bases left between them. CDR3 in DNA: TGTGCCTGGGGAAACGAAGAAGGGAGGAATGGCTACACCTTC. Its translation is CAWGNEEGRNGYTF.

The rearrangement links TRBV11-2 to TRBJ1-2; a possible D gene is TRBD1 (6 bases). This CDR3 contains 17 residues. The ends were cut back, 1 base at V and 2 bases at J, with 17 bases in the middle. CDR1 and CDR2 (germline): SGHAT, FQNNGV. The CDR3 DNA sequence: TGTGCCAGCAGCTTAGTCGCAGGGGCCCCCGGAAACTATGGCTACACCTTC. It is translated as CASSLVAGAPGNYGYTF.

The chain uses TRBV2 and TRBJ2-3; 9 nucleotides line up with TRBD2. The CDR3 has 14 residues. V lost 10 bases, J lost 4 bases, and 9 bases stayed unmatched. Germline V CDR1 and CDR2: SNHLY, FYNNEI. The CDR3 region has the DNA TGTGCCATCGACAGCGGGAGGTTGTCAGATACGCAGTATTTT. Its protein is CAIDSGRLSDTQYF.

The chain has TRBV5-5 and TRBJ2-6, with a tentative D call TRBD1 (5 bases). Between the trimmed V and J ends, which lost 5 bases and 2 bases, there was a span of 14 bases. CDR3 length: 16 residues. Germline assignment: CDR1 SGHKS and CDR2 YYEKEE (reference sequence). The CDR3 DNA is TGTGCCAGCAGATTCCCAGGGTTAACTGGGGCCAACGTCCTGACTTTC. Its translation: CASRFPGLTGANVLTF. Full variable domain (rest looked up from reference TRBV5-5 and TRBJ2-6): DAGVTQSPTHLIKTRGQQVTLRCSPISGHKSVSWYQQVLGQGPQFIFQYYEKEERGRGNFPDRFSARQFPNYSSELNVNALLLGDSALYLCASRFPGLTGANVLTFGAGSRLTVL.

This chain connects TRBV2 to TRBJ2-2; 7 positions agree with TRBD1. This CDR3 region has 15 residues. CDR1 is SNHLY, CDR2 FYNNEI, per germline. Trimming removed 6 bases from V and 5 bases from J; junction bases left unmatched: 9. The DNA of the CDR3 is TGTGCCAGCAGGCCGGACAGGACGAGGACCGGGGAGCTGTTTTTT. Encoded protein: CASRPDRTRTGELFF.

This sequence joins TRBV7-9 and TRBJ2-2; TRBD1 is a possible D gene (5 bases). V shed 3 bases and J shed 6 bases, with 8 bases lying between them. CDR3 length: 13 residues. The germline gives CDR1 SEHNR, CDR2 FQNEAQ (reference sequence). The CDR3 protein is CASSFPGSGELFF. CDR3 DNA: TGTGCCAGCAGCTTTCCAGGGTCCGGGGAGCTGTTTTTT.

V and J are TRBV4-1 and TRBJ1-3; no clear D gene. V lost 1 base to trimming and J lost 4 bases, with 8 bases between them. In germline, CDR1 is MGHRA, CDR2 YSYEKL. This CDR3 contains 14 residues. The CDR3 is CASSQGSRGNTIYF. The CDR3 DNA sequence: TGCGCCAGCAGCCAAGGGTCCAGGGGAAACACCATATATTTT.

The CDR3 DNA sequence: TGTGCTAGTGGTTTGGGGACTGCCAGGGCTTTCTTT. It is translated as CASGLGTARAFF. The gene calls are TRBV12-5 and TRBJ1-1; no clear D gene. The CDR3 length is 12 residues. The germline CDR1 and CDR2 sequences are LGHNT and FRNRAP. Trimming took off 1 base at V and 11 bases at J, with 11 bases between the two ends. Complete variable domain (other parts from reference TRBV12-5 and TRBJ1-1): DARVTQTPRHKVTEMGQEVTMRCQPILGHNTVFWYRQTMMQGLELLAYFRNRAPLDDSGMPKDRFSAEMPDATLATLKIQPSEPRDSAVYFCASGLGTARAFFGQGTRLTVV.

The chain joins TRBV7-9 to TRBJ1-1; tentative D call: TRBD1 (6 bases). Germline V gene lookup returns CDR1 SEHNR and CDR2 FQNEAQ (reference sequence). CDR3 length: 16 residues. Trimming removed 1 base at V and 5 bases at J, with 17 bases between. CDR3 protein: CASSLGVGQLGTEAFF. The DNA for the CDR3 is TGTGCCAGCAGCTTAGGAGTGGGACAATTGGGAACTGAAGCTTTCTTT.